The clone carrying this T cell receptor beta chain was found many times. The antigen remains unidentified. The study enrolled patients aged 18 to 65 with newly diagnosed hyperthyroidism of under 2 months' duration. The sample comes from a study of T cells in Graves' hyperthyroidism and ophthalmopathy. Study-wide results and caveats: In blood, most of the thyroid clonotypes expanded above 0.001 were also present. Stable hyperthyroidism was separated from ophthalmopathy by a model based on 13 V-J features.

Germline V gives CDR1 SGHNT, CDR2 YENEEA. The CDR3 is 16 amino acids. Between the trimmed V and J ends, which lost 8 bases and 4 bases, there was a span of 24 bases. TCR beta CDR3 regions were amplified from RNA transcripts. A first-round RT-PCR of the TCR CDR3 used the HTBI primer set. In TCRdb, the multiplex PCR reads were re-called with MiXCR into one record per CDR3 protein. The repertoire holds some 460,000 distinct CDR3 sequences, with around a sixth as singletons. Source material: blood. This chain joins TRBV11-3 and TRBJ2-7; no firm D call. The TCR was taken from a woman in her late teens or twenties with Graves' hyperthyroidism. The CDR3 nucleotides are TGTGCCAGCCTCGACACCCGCTCGTTGATGGGTTACGAGCAGTACTTC. As protein: CASLDTRSLMGYEQYF.